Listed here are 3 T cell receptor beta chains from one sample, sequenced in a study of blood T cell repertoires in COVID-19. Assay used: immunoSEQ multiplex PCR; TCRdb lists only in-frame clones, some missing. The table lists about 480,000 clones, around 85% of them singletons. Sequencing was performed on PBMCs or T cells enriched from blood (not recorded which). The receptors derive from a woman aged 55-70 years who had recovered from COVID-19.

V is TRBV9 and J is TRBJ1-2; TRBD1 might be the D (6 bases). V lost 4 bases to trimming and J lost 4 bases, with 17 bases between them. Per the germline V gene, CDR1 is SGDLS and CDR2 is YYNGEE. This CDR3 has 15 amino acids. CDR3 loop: CASSPRQDPGYGYTF. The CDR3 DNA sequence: TGTGCCAGCAGCCCGCGACAGGACCCTGGCTATGGCTACACCTTC.

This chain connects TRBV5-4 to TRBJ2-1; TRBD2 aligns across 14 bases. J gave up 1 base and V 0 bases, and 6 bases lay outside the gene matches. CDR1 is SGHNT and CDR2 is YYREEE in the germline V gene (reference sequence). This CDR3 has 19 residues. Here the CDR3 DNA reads TGTGCCAGCAGCTTGGGTCGACTAGCGGGGGGGCCGTCCTACAATGAGCAGTTCTTC. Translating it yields CASSLGRLAGGPSYNEQFF. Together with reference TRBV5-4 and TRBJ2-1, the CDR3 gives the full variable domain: ETGVTQSPTHLIKTRGQQVTLRCSSQSGHNTVSWYQQALGQGPQFIFQYYREEENGRGNFPPRFSGLQFPNYSSELNVNALELDDSALYLCASSLGRLAGGPSYNEQFFGPGTRLTVL.

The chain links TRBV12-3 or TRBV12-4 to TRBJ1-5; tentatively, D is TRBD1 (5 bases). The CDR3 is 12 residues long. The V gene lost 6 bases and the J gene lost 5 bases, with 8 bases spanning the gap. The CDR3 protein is CASSRGDQPQHF. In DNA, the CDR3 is TGTGCCAGCAGCCGGGGGGATCAGCCCCAGCATTTT.